These 24 T cell receptor beta chains share one sample of origin, sequenced in a study of blood T cell repertoires in COVID-19. Clones were read by immunoSEQ multiplex PCR, and TCRdb kept only the in-frame ones, dropping some. The sample yields some 130,000 clones, 80% to 90% seen once. The sequenced material came from PBMCs or T cells enriched from blood (not recorded which). These receptors all stem from a man between 50 and 59 years old who had recovered from COVID-19.

This chain connects TRBV6-2 or TRBV6-3 to TRBJ1-5, with no clear D. The germline V gene has CDR1 MNHEY and CDR2 SVGEGT. Trimming left V 2 bases short and J 1 base short, with 9 bases between. The CDR3 sequence is 15 residues long. CDR3 in DNA: TGTGCCAGCAGTTACGCCGGGTTGAGCAATCAGCCCCAGCATTTT. Its protein is CASSYAGLSNQPQHF.

The chain is built from TRBV11-2 and TRBJ2-7; 9 bases align to TRBD1. The CDR3 covers 13 residues. CDR1 is SGHAT, CDR2 FQNNGV, per germline. Trimming at V came to 5 bases and at J to 9 bases, leaving 8 bases not matched to a gene. The CDR3, as DNA: TGTGCCAGCAGCAGGGACAGGGTTGAGGCGCAGTACTTC. It encodes CASSRDRVEAQYF.

CDR3: CASSLTSGSHEQFF. Here the CDR3 DNA reads TGCGCCAGCAGCTTGACTAGCGGGAGTCATGAGCAGTTCTTC. The genes are TRBV5-1 and TRBJ2-1; 11 positions agree with TRBD2. Germline V gene lookup returns CDR1 SGHRS and CDR2 YFSETQ. With 1 base clipped from V and 8 bases from J, the junction kept 2 bases outside the gene matches. The CDR3 totals 14 residues.

This chain joins TRBV10-2 and TRBJ2-1; TRBD1 matches at 7 bases. Trimming at V came to 6 bases and at J to 3 bases, leaving 5 bases not matched to a gene. CDR1 is WSHSY, CDR2 SAAADI, per germline. The CDR3 has 14 residues. The CDR3 is CASRGDSHYNEQFF. The CDR3 DNA follows: TGCGCCAGCAGGGGGGACAGCCACTACAATGAGCAGTTCTTC.

The genes are TRBV4-3 and TRBJ1-6; D ambiguous. Germline CDR1 reads LGHNA; CDR2 reads YSLEER. This CDR3 is 15 amino acids long. V shed 1 base and J shed 6 bases, with 10 bases lying between them. CDR3 DNA: TGCGCCAGCAGCCAAGTAGGTTCGGGTAATTCACCCCTCCACTTT. Its protein product is CASSQVGSGNSPLHF.

The CDR3 sequence is CASSLRTGYGYTF. In DNA form, the CDR3 reads TGTGCCAGTAGTCTAAGGACGGGATATGGCTACACCTTC. V gene TRBV19 combines with J gene TRBJ1-2; no clear D gene. Germline CDR1 LNHDA, CDR2 SQIVND (reference sequence). V gave up 5 bases and J gave up 5 bases, with 12 bases separating them. The CDR3 is 13 residues long.

In its sample, this clone was seen once. J is TRBJ2-1 and V is TRBV7-2; 14 bases agree with TRBD2. V was clipped by 5 bases and J by 9 bases; unmatched bases: 3. CDR1 is SGHTA, CDR2 FQGNSA, per germline. The CDR3 contains 14 residues. The CDR3 loop is CASSEGLAGVEQFF. The CDR3 nucleotides are TGTGCCAGCAGCGAGGGACTAGCGGGAGTTGAGCAGTTCTTC.

The V and J genes are TRBV6-5 and TRBJ2-5; no clear D gene. The V end lost 6 bases, the J end lost 3 bases, and 14 bases lay between the germline ends. This CDR3 has 14 amino acids. CDR1 is MNHEY and CDR2 is SVGAGI in the germline V gene. The chain's CDR3 is CASSVSLKKETQYF. In DNA form, the CDR3 reads TGTGCCAGCAGCGTTAGCCTGAAAAAAGAGACCCAGTACTTC.

V gene TRBV3-1 (or the pseudogene TRBV3-2) combines with J gene TRBJ1-1; a possible D gene is TRBD1 (6 bases). The CDR3 covers 15 residues. The V end was cut by 4 bases, the J end by 4 bases, with 16 bases between. Germline-derived CDR1 and CDR2 are LGHDT and YNNKEL (reference sequence). The CDR3: CASSRKGGVSTEAFF. DNA of the CDR3: TGTGCCAGCAGCCGAAAAGGGGGGGTGAGCACTGAAGCTTTCTTT.

This sequence joins TRBV12-3 or TRBV12-4 and TRBJ1-2, with 8 bases that match TRBD1. The trim removed 6 bases at V and 4 bases at J, leaving 4 bases unmatched. The CDR3 consists of 13 residues. In DNA form, the CDR3 reads TGTGCCAGCAGGGGGACAGGTAGCTATGGCTACACCTTC. Encoded protein: CASRGTGSYGYTF.

CDR3 sequence (DNA): TGTGCCAGCAGCACCCGGGAGGGTCTCTCTGAAGCTTTCTTT. Protein product: CASSTREGLSEAFF. V gene TRBV9 combines with J gene TRBJ1-1, with unresolved D. V lost 4 bases to trimming and J lost 6 bases, with 16 bases between them. Germline V gives CDR1 SGDLS, CDR2 YYNGEE. The CDR3 is 14 amino acids.

The genes are TRBV5-1 and TRBJ2-5; TRBD2 agrees at 9 bases. There are 15 residues in the CDR3. J gave up 4 bases and V 3 bases, and 7 bases lay outside the gene matches. Germline V gene sequence: CDR1 SGHRS, CDR2 YFSETQ. This chain's CDR3 is CASSYSGSYRETQYF. CDR3 nucleotide sequence: TGCGCCAGCAGCTATAGCGGGAGTTATAGAGAGACCCAGTACTTC.

This chain links TRBV4-2 with TRBJ2-7, with 9 nucleotides matching TRBD1. V lost 0 bases to trimming and J lost 0 bases; unmatched junction nucleotides: 9. This CDR3 is built from 18 residues. The germline CDR1 and CDR2 sequences are LGHNA and YNFKEQ. Written as DNA, the CDR3 is TGTGCCAGCAGCCAAGAAGGCGGACAGGGGAAAGCCTCCTACGAGCAGTACTTC. Residues: CASSQEGGQGKASYEQYF.

The rearrangement uses TRBV28 and TRBJ1-5, with D tentatively TRBD1 (6 bases). Trimming took off 6 bases at V and 11 bases at J, with 14 bases between the two ends. The CDR3 runs to 12 residues. CDR1 and CDR2 from the germline V gene are MDHEN and SYDVKM. The CDR3 coding sequence is TGTGCCAGCAGGTCGGAGCAGGGGTCCCAGCATTTT. It encodes CASRSEQGSQHF.

CDR3 residues: CASSQTSGRAYEQYF. The CDR3 DNA reads TGTGCCAGCAGCCAAACTAGCGGGAGGGCGTACGAGCAGTACTTC. The chain recombines TRBV5-4 with TRBJ2-7, with 13 bases lining up with TRBD2. The length of the CDR3 is 15 residues. Unmatched junction bases numbered 5, after V lost 4 bases and J lost 4 bases. Germline V gene data show CDR1 as SGHNT and CDR2 as YYREEE (reference sequence).

To note about this clone: The sample carries other DNA sequences with the same CDR3. CDR3: CASSFLAGGTDTQYF. CDR3 nucleotide sequence: TGTGCCAGCAGCTTCCTAGCGGGGGGCACAGATACGCAGTATTTT. The chain carries TRBV11-2 and TRBJ2-3; 10 positions agree with TRBD2. The J segment lost 1 base and the V segment lost 3 bases, leaving 1 base of the junction unmatched. The CDR3 consists of 15 residues. CDR1 is SGHAT, CDR2 FQNNGV, per germline.

The chain has TRBV7-2 and TRBJ1-1; no reliable D call. The CDR3 is 13 amino acids. CDR1 and CDR2 (germline): SGHTA, FQGNSA. V lost 5 bases and J lost 4, with 11 bases in between. The CDR3 region is CASSPQRFTEAFF. In DNA, the CDR3 is TGTGCCAGCAGCCCTCAGCGGTTCACTGAAGCTTTCTTT.

The chain combines TRBV2 with TRBJ2-1; TRBD2 matches at 9 bases. The CDR3 loop spans 13 amino acids. After removal of 5 bases from V and 7 bases from J, the junction contained 3 bases not matched to a gene. Germline V CDR1 and CDR2: SNHLY, FYNNEI. The CDR3 loop reads CASSRGGGNEQFF. DNA for the CDR3: TGTGCCAGCAGTCGCGGGGGGGGAAATGAGCAGTTCTTC.

CDR3 nucleotides: TGTGCCAGCAGCTTAAGACACCGGGAAAAACTGTTTTTT. It is translated as CASSLRHREKLFF. The chain recombines TRBV7-2 with TRBJ1-4; D uncertain. The V end was cut by 2 bases, the J end by 8 bases, with 9 bases between. The CDR3 is made up of 13 amino acids. Per the germline V gene, CDR1 is SGHTA and CDR2 is FQGNSA.

The rearrangement links TRBV19 to TRBJ2-2; the D gene is possibly TRBD2 (5 bases). This CDR3 has 14 amino acids. V lost 2 bases and J 3 bases, leaving 7 bases between the germline ends. In germline, CDR1 is LNHDA, CDR2 SQIVND (reference sequence). This CDR3 is CASSIKADTGELFF. The CDR3, as DNA: TGTGCCAGTAGTATAAAAGCGGACACCGGGGAGCTGTTTTTT.

The V call is TRBV7-9, the J call TRBJ2-7; maybe TRBD2 (5 bases). The germline V and J ends were trimmed by 2 bases and 4 bases, with 12 bases remaining between them. The CDR3 consists of 14 residues. CDR1 is SEHNR and CDR2 is FQNEAQ in the germline V gene (reference sequence). CDR3 sequence reads: CASSLRGRMYEQYF. The CDR3 DNA sequence: TGTGCCAGCAGCTTAAGAGGGAGAATGTACGAGCAGTACTTC.

J is TRBJ2-6 and V is TRBV5-1; 9 positions match TRBD1. This CDR3 contains 16 residues. Unmatched junction bases numbered 14, after V lost 4 bases and J lost 12 bases. Germline CDR1 reads SGHRS; CDR2 reads YFSETQ. The CDR3 DNA reads as TGCGCCAGCAGCCCCCAGGGACAGGGACCCCAGCGCGTCCTGACTTTC. Encoded protein: CASSPQGQGPQRVLTF.

This clone showed up just a few times. The chain combines TRBV5-6 with TRBJ1-5, with D possibly TRBD1 on 6 matching bases. Per the germline V gene, CDR1 is SGHDT and CDR2 is YYEEEE. V was shortened by 4 bases and J by 5 bases, with 19 bases between the two germline ends. CDR3 length equals 16 residues. The CDR3 loop is CASSGESGTRYQPQHF. The CDR3 nucleotides read TGTGCCAGCAGCGGGGAATCCGGGACAAGGTATCAGCCCCAGCATTTT.

The chain combines TRBV6-5 with TRBJ1-2, with a weak D call TRBD1 (6 bases). This CDR3 spans 14 amino acids. V lost 6 bases and J lost 4, with 15 bases in between. The germline gives CDR1 MNHEY, CDR2 SVGAGI. CDR3 in DNA: TGTGCCAGCAGCCCCCTACAGGGAAGCTATGGCTACACCTTC. Translating it yields CASSPLQGSYGYTF.